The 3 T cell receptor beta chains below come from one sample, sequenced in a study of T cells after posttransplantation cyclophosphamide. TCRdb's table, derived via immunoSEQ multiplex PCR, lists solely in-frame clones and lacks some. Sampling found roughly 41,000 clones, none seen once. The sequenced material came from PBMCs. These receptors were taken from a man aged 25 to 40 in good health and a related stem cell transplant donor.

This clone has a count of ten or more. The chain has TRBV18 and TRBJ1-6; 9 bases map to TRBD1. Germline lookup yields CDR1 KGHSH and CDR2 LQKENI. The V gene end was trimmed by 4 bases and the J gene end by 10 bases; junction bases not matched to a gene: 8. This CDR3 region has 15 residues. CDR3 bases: TGTGCCAGCTCACTAGCCGGGACAGGGCAATCACCCCTCCACTTT. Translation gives CASSLAGTGQSPLHF.

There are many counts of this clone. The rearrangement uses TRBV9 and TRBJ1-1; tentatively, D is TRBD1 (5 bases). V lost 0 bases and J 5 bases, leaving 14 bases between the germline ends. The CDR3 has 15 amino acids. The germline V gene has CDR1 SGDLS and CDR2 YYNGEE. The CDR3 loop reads CASSVATGEGTEAFF. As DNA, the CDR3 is TGTGCCAGCAGCGTAGCTACTGGTGAGGGGACTGAAGCTTTCTTT.

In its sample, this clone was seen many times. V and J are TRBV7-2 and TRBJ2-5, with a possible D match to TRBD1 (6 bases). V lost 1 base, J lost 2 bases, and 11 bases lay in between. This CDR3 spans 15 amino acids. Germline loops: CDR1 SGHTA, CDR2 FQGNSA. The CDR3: CASSLGQTGQETQYF. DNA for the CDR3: TGTGCCAGCAGCTTAGGTCAGACAGGACAAGAGACCCAGTACTTC.